The 14 T cell receptor beta chains below all came from one sample that was sequenced in a study of blood T cells in healthy people across ages. Primed by a sample-barcoded 5' primer and a J-beta primer mix, a second PCR proceeded for about 6 to 12 cycles. TCRdb recomputed calls from the 5' RACE reads with MiXCR, one row per CDR3 protein. The sample includes roughly 1.7 million distinct CDR3 sequences, about 35% seen only once; the top ten take about 10%. The sequenced sample consisted of blood. The receptors were gathered from a woman in her 30s in good health.

V and J are TRBV20-1 and TRBJ2-1, with 8 bases matching TRBD2. Trimming took 3 bases from V and 7 from J; bases not matched to a gene: 14. The CDR3 is 16 residues long. From germline, CDR1 is DFQATT and CDR2 SNEGSKA (reference sequence). The CDR3 protein is CSASGAPGGAMNEQFF. CDR3 bases: TGCAGTGCTAGCGGGGCTCCGGGGGGGGCGATGAATGAGCAGTTCTTC.

This clonotype occurred a few times. V and J are TRBV13 and TRBJ1-4, with no clear D. Germline V CDR1 and CDR2: PRHDT, FYEKMQ (reference sequence). Deletions cut 1 base from V and 8 bases from J, with 11 bases between. CDR3 size: 14 residues. CDR3 sequence reads: CASSLVTDGEKLFF. CDR3 DNA sequence: TGTGCCAGCAGCTTAGTGACCGACGGGGAAAAACTGTTTTTT.

The chain employs TRBV20-1 and TRBJ1-4, with 9 bases fitting TRBD1. V lost 1 base and J lost 15; bases outside the gene matches: 6. Germline V gives CDR1 DFQATT, CDR2 SNEGSKA (reference sequence). CDR3 length: 12 residues. The CDR3 reads CSARVTGGSVFF. The CDR3 bases are TGCAGTGCTAGAGTGACAGGGGGTTCAGTGTTTTTT.

This clonotype was observed a few times. V usage is TRBV9 and J usage is TRBJ1-2; tentatively, D is TRBD1 (6 bases). CDR3 length: 14 amino acids. V shed 5 bases and J shed 4 bases, with 15 bases lying between them. Germline V gives CDR1 SGDLS, CDR2 YYNGEE. CDR3 bases: TGTGCCAGCAGTCGTTCCGGGACAATCTATGGCTACACCTTC. Translating it yields CASSRSGTIYGYTF.

In its sample, this clonotype was seen many times. The gene calls are TRBV29-1 and TRBJ2-7, with 10 bases matching TRBD2. The CDR3 extends over 13 amino acids. CDR1 and CDR2 (germline): SQVTM, ANQGSEA. The V and J ends lost 7 bases and 1 base, in that order; junction bases with no gene match: 4. CDR3 protein: CSGQREGSYEQYF. The CDR3 DNA follows: TGCAGCGGCCAGCGGGAGGGATCCTACGAGCAGTACTTC.

The genes are TRBV30 and TRBJ1-2; TRBD1 might be the D (5 bases). V gave up 0 bases and J gave up 3 bases, with 14 bases separating them. The V gene's germline CDR1 is GTSNPN and CDR2 SVGIG (reference sequence). CDR3 length: 15 residues. The CDR3, as DNA: TGTGCCTGGAGTGTACCCAGGGCCCGGGACTATGGCTACACCTTC. Encoded protein: CAWSVPRARDYGYTF.

This clonotype was detected only a few times. The CDR3 protein is CASSQLFTEGTNVLTF. The CDR3 nucleotides are TGCGCCAGCAGCCAACTTTTTACGGAGGGGACCAACGTCCTGACTTTC. V gene TRBV4-1 combines with J gene TRBJ2-6, with TRBD2 as a possible D gene (6 bases). This CDR3 spans 16 amino acids. From germline, CDR1 is MGHRA and CDR2 YSYEKL. V was trimmed by 2 bases and J by 8 bases, leaving 16 bases between them.

CDR3 DNA sequence: TGTGCCAGCGGGATAGGGGGCGGTGAAAAACTGTTTTTT. It codes for CASGIGGGEKLFF. The chain has TRBV6-1 and TRBJ1-4, with 7 bases aligning to TRBD1. The CDR3 runs to 13 residues. Germline CDR1 MNHNS, CDR2 SASEGT. V gave up 8 bases and J gave up 7 bases; unmatched junction bases: 7.

This clonotype turned up a few times. A much more abundant neighbour one base away suggests this may be a read error. This chain connects TRBV29-1 to TRBJ2-1, with no clear D. The tail of the sequence fits TRBJ2-7 better, so the J call may be wrong. The germline gives CDR1 SQVTM, CDR2 ANQGSEA. This CDR3 contains 12 residues. The CDR3 DNA is TGCAGCGTTTATCCATCCTACAATGAGCAGTACTTC. It encodes CSVYPSYNEQYF.

This clonotype was detected a few times. V usage is TRBV3-1 and J usage is TRBJ2-5; 10 bases align to TRBD2. The CDR3 has 15 residues. The V and J ends lost 0 bases and 5 bases, in that order; junction bases with no gene match: 3. Germline V lookup: CDR1 LGHDT, CDR2 YNNKEL (reference sequence). This chain's CDR3 is CASSQDPAGGETQYF. The CDR3 nucleotides read TGTGCCAGCAGCCAAGATCCAGCGGGGGGGGAGACCCAGTACTTC.

This clonotype has only a few counts. The chain links TRBV3-1 to TRBJ2-5; perhaps TRBD2 as D (6 bases). This CDR3 is 15 amino acids long. Trimming took off 3 bases at V and 5 bases at J, with 16 bases between the two ends. Germline CDR1 and CDR2: LGHDT and YNNKEL (reference sequence). The DNA for the CDR3 is TGTGCCAGCAGCCACGGTAGCGGCCCGGGGGAGACCCAGTACTTC. Translation: CASSHGSGPGETQYF.

This sequence joins TRBV24-1 and TRBJ2-1, with D unclear. This CDR3 is 17 amino acids long. Germline loops: CDR1 KGHDR, CDR2 SFDVKD. Trimming left V 4 bases short and J 5 bases short, with 20 bases between. The CDR3 nucleotides are TGTGCCACCAGTGACCACCACGACGTAGTAGGAGACAATGAGCAGTTCTTC. Translation: CATSDHHDVVGDNEQFF.

The chain joins TRBV25-1 to TRBJ2-3; D is possibly TRBD2 (7 bases). CDR1 and CDR2 from the germline V gene are MGHDK and SYGVNS. The V and J ends lost 1 base and 2 bases respectively, with 19 bases between them. This CDR3 region has 18 residues. CDR3 residues: CASSESLGGGGNTDTQYF. For the CDR3, the DNA is TGTGCCAGCAGTGAATCCCTCGGGGGCGGGGGCAACACAGATACGCAGTATTTT.

The chain links TRBV6-1 to TRBJ1-4; 7 bases align to TRBD1. V trimming: 4 bases; J trimming: 4 bases; junction bases outside the gene matches: 6. Germline assignment: CDR1 MNHNS and CDR2 SASEGT. The CDR3 length is 15 residues. CDR3 nucleotides: TGTGCCAGCAGTGGTCGGGACAGTTTTAATGAAAAACTGTTTTTT. Amino acid sequence: CASSGRDSFNEKLFF.